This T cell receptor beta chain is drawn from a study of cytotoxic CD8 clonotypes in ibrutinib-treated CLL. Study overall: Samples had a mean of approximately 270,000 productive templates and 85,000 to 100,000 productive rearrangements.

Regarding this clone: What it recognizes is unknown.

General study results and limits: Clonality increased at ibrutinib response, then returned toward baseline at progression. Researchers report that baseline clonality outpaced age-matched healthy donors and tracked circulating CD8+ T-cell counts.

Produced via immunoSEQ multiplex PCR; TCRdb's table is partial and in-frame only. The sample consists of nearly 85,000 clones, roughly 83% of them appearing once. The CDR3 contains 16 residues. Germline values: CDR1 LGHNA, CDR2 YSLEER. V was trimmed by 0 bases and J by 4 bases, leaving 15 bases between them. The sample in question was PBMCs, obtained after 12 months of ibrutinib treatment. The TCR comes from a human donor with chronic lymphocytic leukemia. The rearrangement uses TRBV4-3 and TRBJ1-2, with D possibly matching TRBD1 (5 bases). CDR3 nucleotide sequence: TGCGCCAGCAGCCAAGATCGGGGCGGTCGCCCCTATGGCTACACCTTC. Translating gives CASSQDRGGRPYGYTF.